A selection of T cell receptor beta chains follows, all from one sample in a study of blood T cell repertoires in COVID-19. This table comes from immunoSEQ multiplex PCR, and its TCRdb copy is limited to in-frame clones, with some not included. The sample has about 160,000 clones, 80% to 90% seen once; the top ten hold about 5.8%. The source material was peripheral blood. The source is a woman between 45 and 60 years old with COVID-19, enrolled during active disease. Each CDR3 is given with its conserved first and last residue. The D gene is left open where the match is weak. Not every row has a clone size; where given, it reads once, few, many or a size class.

d_call: TRBD1; j_call: TRBJ1-2; cdr3_length: 15; v_call: TRBV19; clone_size: NA; cdr3_nt: TGTGCCAGTAGCAAATCTCGGGACAGGGCCTATGGCTACACCTTC; cdr3_aa: CASSKSRDRAYGYTF
d_call: NA; j_call: TRBJ1-3; cdr3_length: 15; v_call: TRBV3-1/TRBV3-2; clone_size: NA; cdr3_nt: TGTGCCAGCAGCCAGGACGGGAGCTCTGGAAACACCATATATTTT; cdr3_aa: CASSQDGSSGNTIYF
d_call: TRBD2; j_call: TRBJ2-5; cdr3_length: 16; v_call: TRBV2; clone_size: NA; cdr3_nt: TGTGCCACCCTAGGGACTAGCGGGAGGGATTCAGAGACCCAGTACTTC; cdr3_aa: CATLGTSGRDSETQYF
d_call: NA; j_call: TRBJ2-7; cdr3_length: 13; v_call: TRBV11-3; clone_size: NA; cdr3_nt: TGTGCCAGCAGCTTAAACTATGGAGGCGAGCAGTACTTC; cdr3_aa: CASSLNYGGEQYF
d_call: TRBD2; j_call: TRBJ2-2; cdr3_length: 17; v_call: TRBV24-1; clone_size: few; cdr3_nt: TGTGCCACCAGTGGTCTGACTAGCGGGGGAGGCTTCGGGGAGCTGTTTTTT; cdr3_aa: CATSGLTSGGGFGELFF
d_call: NA; j_call: TRBJ1-3; cdr3_length: 15; v_call: TRBV30; clone_size: NA; cdr3_nt: TGTGCCTGGAGGCCGCCCGTTAGCTCTGGAAACACCATATATTTT; cdr3_aa: CAWRPPVSSGNTIYF
d_call: TRBD2; j_call: TRBJ2-1; cdr3_length: 14; v_call: TRBV5-1; clone_size: NA; cdr3_nt: TGCGCCAGCAGCTATAGCGGGGGGGCGGATGAGCAGTTCTTC; cdr3_aa: CASSYSGGADEQFF
d_call: TRBD2; j_call: TRBJ2-5; cdr3_length: 13; v_call: TRBV6-4; clone_size: NA; cdr3_nt: TGTGCCAGCAGTGATACTAGCGGGGGACCTAAGTACTTC; cdr3_aa: CASSDTSGGPKYF
d_call: NA; j_call: TRBJ2-7; cdr3_length: 13; v_call: TRBV6-2/TRBV6-3; clone_size: NA; cdr3_nt: TGTGCCAGCACCCCAGGAGACAGCTACGAGCAGTACTTC; cdr3_aa: CASTPGDSYEQYF
d_call: NA; j_call: TRBJ2-7; cdr3_length: 14; v_call: TRBV30; clone_size: NA; cdr3_nt: TGTGCCTGGAAGGGACTCAAGGGCCCCTACGAGCAGTACTTC; cdr3_aa: CAWKGLKGPYEQYF
d_call: TRBD2; j_call: TRBJ2-1; cdr3_length: 16; v_call: TRBV24-1; clone_size: NA; cdr3_nt: TGTGCCACCAGTGACGCCGGACTAGCGGGACACAATGAGCAGTTCTTC; cdr3_aa: CATSDAGLAGHNEQFF
d_call: NA; j_call: TRBJ1-1; cdr3_length: 15; v_call: TRBV10-2; clone_size: NA; cdr3_nt: TGCGCCAGCAGTGGCTCGACAGTTTTGAACACTGAAGCTTTCTTT; cdr3_aa: CASSGSTVLNTEAFF
d_call: NA; j_call: TRBJ1-1; cdr3_length: 14; v_call: TRBV21-1; clone_size: NA; cdr3_nt: TGTGCCAGCAGCAATGCGGGAAAAAGAGGTGAAGCTTTCTTT; cdr3_aa: CASSNAGKRGEAFF
d_call: NA; j_call: TRBJ2-1; cdr3_length: 13; v_call: TRBV7-3; clone_size: NA; cdr3_nt: TGTGCCAGCAGCTTTAGGGGAGGCGATGAGCAGTTCTTC; cdr3_aa: CASSFRGGDEQFF
d_call: TRBD2; j_call: TRBJ2-7; cdr3_length: 16; v_call: TRBV7-9; clone_size: NA; cdr3_nt: TGTGCCAGCAGCTTACCTACTAGCGGGGAGGCCTACGAGCAGTACTTC; cdr3_aa: CASSLPTSGEAYEQYF
d_call: TRBD1; j_call: TRBJ2-7; cdr3_length: 15; v_call: TRBV3-1/TRBV3-2; clone_size: NA; cdr3_nt: TGTGCCAGCAGCCACGCGAGACAGGGCCAACGGGAGCAGTACTTC; cdr3_aa: CASSHARQGQREQYF
d_call: TRBD1; j_call: TRBJ1-2; cdr3_length: 15; v_call: TRBV27; clone_size: NA; cdr3_nt: TGTGCCAGCAGTTTATCCGACAGGGTCGGAACTGGCTACACCTTC; cdr3_aa: CASSLSDRVGTGYTF
d_call: TRBD2; j_call: TRBJ2-7; cdr3_length: 15; v_call: TRBV19; clone_size: NA; cdr3_nt: TGTGCCAGTAGTATACTAAGCGGGGGGGCCTACGAGCAGTACTTC; cdr3_aa: CASSILSGGAYEQYF
d_call: NA; j_call: TRBJ2-7; cdr3_length: 14; v_call: TRBV18; clone_size: NA; cdr3_nt: TGTGCCAGCTCACCACGTGCAGAATCCTACGAGCAGTACTTC; cdr3_aa: CASSPRAESYEQYF
d_call: NA; j_call: TRBJ2-3; cdr3_length: 12; v_call: TRBV5-1; clone_size: once; cdr3_nt: TGCGCCAGCAGCCAGGGCAAGGATACGCAGTATTTT; cdr3_aa: CASSQGKDTQYF
d_call: NA; j_call: TRBJ2-1; cdr3_length: 13; v_call: TRBV30; clone_size: few; cdr3_nt: TGTGCCTGGAGTGGACAGCATTACAATGAGCAGTTCTTC; cdr3_aa: CAWSGQHYNEQFF
d_call: NA; j_call: TRBJ2-3; cdr3_length: 12; v_call: TRBV12-3/TRBV12-4; clone_size: NA; cdr3_nt: TGTGCCAGCAGTTTAATATCAGATACGCAGTATTTT; cdr3_aa: CASSLISDTQYF